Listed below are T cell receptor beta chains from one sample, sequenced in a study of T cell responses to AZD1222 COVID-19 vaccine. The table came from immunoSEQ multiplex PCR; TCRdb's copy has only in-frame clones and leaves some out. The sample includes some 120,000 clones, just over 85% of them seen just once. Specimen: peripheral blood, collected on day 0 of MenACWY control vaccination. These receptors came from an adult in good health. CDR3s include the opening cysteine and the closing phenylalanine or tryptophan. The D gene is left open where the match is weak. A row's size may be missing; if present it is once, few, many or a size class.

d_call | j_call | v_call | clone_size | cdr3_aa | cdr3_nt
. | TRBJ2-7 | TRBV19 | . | CASSIGNEQYF | TGTGCCAGTAGTATTGGGAACGAGCAGTACTTC
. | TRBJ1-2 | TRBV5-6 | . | CASRYQGGGYTF | TGTGCCAGCAGATACCAGGGAGGCGGCTACACCTTC
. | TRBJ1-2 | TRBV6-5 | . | CASIPTGKANYGYTF | TGTGCCAGCATACCAACAGGGAAGGCAAACTATGGCTACACCTTC
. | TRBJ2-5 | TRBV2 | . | CASSDWGAGETQYF | TGTGCCAGCAGTGATTGGGGGGCTGGAGAGACCCAGTACTTC
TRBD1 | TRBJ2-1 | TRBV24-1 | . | CATSDSGQGAYNEQFF | TGTGCCACCAGTGACTCCGGGCAGGGGGCCTACAATGAGCAGTTCTTC
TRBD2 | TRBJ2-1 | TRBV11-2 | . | CASSHWREARGRQFF | TGTGCCAGCAGCCACTGGCGGGAGGCCCGTGGGCGGCAGTTCTTC
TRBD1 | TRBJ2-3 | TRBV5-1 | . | CASSIGQGTDTQYF | TGCGCCAGCAGCATCGGACAGGGCACAGATACGCAGTATTTT
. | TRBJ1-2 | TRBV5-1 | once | CASSFASANYGYTF | TGCGCCAGCAGCTTTGCAAGCGCTAACTATGGCTACACCTTC
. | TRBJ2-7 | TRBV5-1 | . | CASSLGLAMHEQYF | TGCGCCAGCAGCTTGGGGCTCGCAATGCACGAGCAGTACTTC
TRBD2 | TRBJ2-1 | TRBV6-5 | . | CASTAGGWDEQFF | TGTGCCAGCACCGCGGGAGGGTGGGATGAGCAGTTCTTC
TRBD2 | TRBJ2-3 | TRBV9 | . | CASSLGLAGFADTQYF | TGTGCCAGCAGCTTAGGACTAGCGGGATTTGCAGATACGCAGTATTTT
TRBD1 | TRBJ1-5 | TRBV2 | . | CASSRQGSHQPQHF | TGTGCCAGCAGTAGACAGGGAAGCCATCAGCCCCAGCATTTT
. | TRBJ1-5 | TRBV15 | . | CATSMGGNSNQPQHF | TGTGCCACCAGCATGGGCGGTAATAGCAATCAGCCCCAGCATTTT
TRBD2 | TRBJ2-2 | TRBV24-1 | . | CATSDSGLDTGELFF | TGTGCCACCAGTGATTCAGGACTAGACACCGGGGAGCTGTTTTTT